The clone carrying this T cell receptor beta chain was observed once. Germline CDR1 SGHRS, CDR2 YFSETQ. CDR3 size: 13 residues. V dropped 5 bases and J dropped 5 bases, with 13 bases sitting between them. This specimen belongs to a study of CD4+ T cells in melanoma. TCRdb's copy holds only in-frame clones and misses some; the assay was immunoSEQ multiplex PCR. The table lists about 140,000 clones, 92% of them singletons. The sequence was obtained from a human donor with melanoma. The V call is TRBV5-1, the J call TRBJ1-2, with a weak D call TRBD1 (6 bases). The CDR3 here is CASRQGSGYGYTF. DNA of the CDR3: TGCGCCAGCAGACAGGGATCGGGGTATGGCTACACCTTC.